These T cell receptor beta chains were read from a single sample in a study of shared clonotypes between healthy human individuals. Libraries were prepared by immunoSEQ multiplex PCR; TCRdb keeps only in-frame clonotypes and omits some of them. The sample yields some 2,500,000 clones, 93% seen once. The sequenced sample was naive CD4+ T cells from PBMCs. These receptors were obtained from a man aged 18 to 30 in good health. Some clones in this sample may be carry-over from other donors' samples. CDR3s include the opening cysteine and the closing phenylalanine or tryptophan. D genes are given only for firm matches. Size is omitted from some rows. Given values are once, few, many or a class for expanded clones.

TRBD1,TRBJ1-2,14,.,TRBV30,TGTGCCTGGGGTTTACAGGGGAGGCCCTATGGCTACACCTTC,CAWGLQGRPYGYTF
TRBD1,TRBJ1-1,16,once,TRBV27,TGTGCCAGCAGCCCAGCCCGTCCGGGACAGGGGACTGAAGCTTTCTTT,CASSPARPGQGTEAFF
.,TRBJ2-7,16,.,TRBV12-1,TGTGCCAGCAGCTTTCATCCGACGGTCGGAGCCTACGAGCAGTACTTC,CASSFHPTVGAYEQYF
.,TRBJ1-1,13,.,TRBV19,TGTGCCAGTAAGGAGGGGTTGAACACTGAAGCTTTCTTT,CASKEGLNTEAFF
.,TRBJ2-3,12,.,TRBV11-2,TGTGCCAGCAGCTTAATTACAGGGCGTCAGTATTTT,CASSLITGRQYF
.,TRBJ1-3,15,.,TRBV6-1,TGTGCCAGCAGTGAACAGACACTATCTGGAAACACCATATATTTT,CASSEQTLSGNTIYF
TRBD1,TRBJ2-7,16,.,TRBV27,TGTGCCAGCAGTTTAATAGTGGGACAGGGGTTCTACGAGCAGTACTTC,CASSLIVGQGFYEQYF
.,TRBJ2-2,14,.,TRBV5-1,TGCGCCAGCAGCTTGAAAAGGGAGGCCGGGGAGCTGTTTTTT,CASSLKREAGELFF
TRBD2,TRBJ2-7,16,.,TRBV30,TGTGCCTGGAGTGTACAGTGGGACTATTATACTCACGAGCAGTACTTC,CAWSVQWDYYTHEQYF
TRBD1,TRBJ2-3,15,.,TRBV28,TGTGCCAGCAGATTCCGGGACAGGCCCGCAGATACGCAGTATTTT,CASRFRDRPADTQYF
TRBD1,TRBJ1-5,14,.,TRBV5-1,TGCGCCAGCAGCCCAGGACAGGGGGGTCAGCCCCAGCATTTT,CASSPGQGGQPQHF
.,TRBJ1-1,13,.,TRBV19,TGTGCCAGTGCCCGGGGGCGAGGAACTGAAGCTTTCTTT,CASARGRGTEAFF
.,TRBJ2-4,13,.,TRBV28,TGTGCCAGCACCTTGCGTGGGGACATCGCTCAGTACTTC,CASTLRGDIAQYF
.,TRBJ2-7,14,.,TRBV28,TGTGCCAGCAGACCCCGCTTGGGTACCTACGAGCAGTACTTC,CASRPRLGTYEQYF